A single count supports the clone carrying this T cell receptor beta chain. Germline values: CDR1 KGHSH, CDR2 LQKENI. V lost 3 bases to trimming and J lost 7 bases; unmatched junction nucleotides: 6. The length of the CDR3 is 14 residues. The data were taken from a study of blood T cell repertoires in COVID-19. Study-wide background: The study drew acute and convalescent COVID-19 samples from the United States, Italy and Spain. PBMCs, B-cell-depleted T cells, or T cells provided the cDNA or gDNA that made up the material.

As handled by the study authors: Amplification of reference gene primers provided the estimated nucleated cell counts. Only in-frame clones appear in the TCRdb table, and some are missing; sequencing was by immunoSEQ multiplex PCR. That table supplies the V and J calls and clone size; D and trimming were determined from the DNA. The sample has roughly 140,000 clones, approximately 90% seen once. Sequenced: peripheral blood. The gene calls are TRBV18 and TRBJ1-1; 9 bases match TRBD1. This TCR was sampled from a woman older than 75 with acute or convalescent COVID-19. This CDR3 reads CASSPGQGTDEAFF. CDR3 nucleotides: TGTGCCAGCTCACCCGGACAGGGGACGGATGAAGCTTTCTTT.